The 20 T cell receptor beta chains presented below share a single source sample, sequenced in a study of cytomegalovirus exposure and HLA in healthy donors. Primers included in the PCR were 60 Vbeta and 13 Jbeta primers. Measured with immunoSEQ multiplex PCR; TCRdb has only the in-frame clones, and not every one. The sample carries under 200,000 clones, around four fifths recorded once. Sequenced input: PBMCs. The receptors shown here come from a man under 40 in good health and CMV-seronegative.

The chain carries TRBV5-1 and TRBJ1-6; no clear D gene. V lost 1 base to trimming and J lost 9 bases, with 17 bases between them. Germline V gives CDR1 SGHRS, CDR2 YFSETQ. This CDR3 is built from 16 residues. CDR3 nucleotide sequence: TGCGCCAGCAGCTTGAGGGCCGCCACCGAGGGTTCACCCCTCCACTTT. Translated: CASSLRAATEGSPLHF.

V gene TRBV6-1 combines with J gene TRBJ2-7; 9 nucleotides line up with TRBD1. V lost 5 bases and J lost 3; bases outside the gene matches: 2. The germline gives CDR1 MNHNS, CDR2 SASEGT. The CDR3 spans 13 residues. The CDR3 DNA reads TGTGCCAGCAGTCGGACAGGGGACTACGAGCAGTACTTC. This codes for CASSRTGDYEQYF.

V is TRBV27 and J is TRBJ2-7; 7 bases line up with TRBD2. J was trimmed by 1 base and V by 2 bases; bases with no gene match: 2. Per the germline V gene, CDR1 is MNHEY and CDR2 is SMNVEV (reference sequence). This CDR3 spans 14 amino acids. The CDR3 DNA follows: TGTGCCAGCAGTTTAATGCGGGGGTCCTACGAGCAGTACTTC. Its protein is CASSLMRGSYEQYF.

The chain couples TRBV29-1 to TRBJ2-1; D is uncertain. Per germline, CDR1 SQVTM and CDR2 ANQGSEA. V was clipped by 6 bases and J by 7 bases, with 13 bases between them. This CDR3 spans 12 amino acids. In DNA form, the CDR3 reads TGCAGCGTCTTAGTTAGGCGGAATGAGCAGTTCTTC. It yields the protein CSVLVRRNEQFF.

This chain joins TRBV6-6 and TRBJ2-1; D gene uncertain. V was trimmed by 6 bases and J by 8 bases, leaving 11 bases between them. The CDR3 runs 12 residues. The germline V gene encodes CDR1 MNHNY and CDR2 SVGAGI (reference sequence). CDR3 region: CASSFSPHEQFF. In DNA, the CDR3 is TGTGCCAGCAGCTTTTCTCCCCATGAGCAGTTCTTC.

This clone was seen a single time. This rearrangement joins TRBV19 to TRBJ1-1; tentative D call: TRBD1 (6 bases). Germline CDR1 reads LNHDA; CDR2 reads SQIVND (reference sequence). V was shortened by 3 bases and J by 8 bases, with 16 bases between the two germline ends. This CDR3 spans 14 amino acids. DNA for the CDR3: TGTGCCAGTAGTATCGGATCAGGGGTTGGGGAAGCTTTCTTT. Its translation: CASSIGSGVGEAFF.

This clone came up once. The chain recombines TRBV4-3 with TRBJ2-5, with D possibly TRBD1 on 6 matching bases. Trimming removed 0 bases from V and 4 bases from J, with 12 bases in between. Germline CDR1 LGHNA, CDR2 YSLEER. The CDR3 is made up of 15 amino acids. CDR3 region: CASSQDQGKLETQYF. In DNA form, the CDR3 reads TGCGCCAGCAGCCAAGATCAGGGGAAGTTAGAGACCCAGTACTTC.

The CDR3: CASIWASGTGANVLTF. The DNA for the CDR3 is TGTGCCAGCATCTGGGCGTCGGGGACTGGGGCCAACGTCCTGACTTTC. The chain employs TRBV5-5 and TRBJ2-6; a weak D match, TRBD2 (5 bases). The CDR3 totals 16 residues. V lost 6 bases to trimming and J lost 2 bases, with 15 bases between them. Germline CDR1 reads SGHKS; CDR2 reads YYEKEE (reference sequence). The complete variable domain, with remaining parts taken from reference TRBV5-5 and TRBJ2-6, reads DAGVTQSPTHLIKTRGQQVTLRCSPISGHKSVSWYQQVLGQGPQFIFQYYEKEERGRGNFPDRFSARQFPNYSSELNVNALLLGDSALYLCASIWASGTGANVLTFGAGSRLTVL.

The V call is TRBV11-2, the J call TRBJ2-7; 8 nucleotides agree with TRBD2. Per germline, CDR1 SGHAT and CDR2 FQNNGV. The CDR3 totals 15 residues. J was trimmed by 6 bases and V by 1 base; bases with no gene match: 8. The chain's CDR3 is CASSLGSGGPVEQYF. The CDR3 nucleotides read TGTGCCAGCAGCTTAGGGTCGGGAGGGCCGGTCGAGCAGTACTTC.

V and J are TRBV28 and TRBJ2-3; maybe TRBD2 (6 bases). CDR3 length equals 16 residues. Germline V lookup: CDR1 MDHEN, CDR2 SYDVKM. The V gene lost 0 bases and the J gene lost 0 bases, with 10 bases spanning the gap. This CDR3 reads CASSLWGRESTDTQYF. The CDR3 nucleotides read TGTGCCAGCAGTTTATGGGGCCGGGAGAGCACAGATACGCAGTATTTT.

This chain connects TRBV30 to TRBJ2-2; D is perhaps TRBD2 (6 bases). The CDR3 contains 13 residues. Germline CDR1 and CDR2: GTSNPN and SVGIG (reference sequence). V was pared by 3 bases and J by 8 bases, with 13 bases between. For the CDR3, the DNA is TGTGCCTGGAGGCGGGGCTGGGCTGGGGAGCTGTTTTTT. Protein sequence: CAWRRGWAGELFF.

CDR3 loop: CATSTGGISGANVLTF. The CDR3 DNA follows: TGTGCCACCTCGACAGGGGGGATCTCTGGGGCCAACGTCCTGACTTTC. The J gene is TRBJ2-6, the V gene TRBV28; TRBD1 matches 9 bases. CDR1 MDHEN and CDR2 SYDVKM come from the germline V gene. V lost 10 bases, J lost 0 bases, and 7 bases stayed unmatched. This CDR3 is 16 amino acids long.

This sequence joins TRBV19 and TRBJ2-7; a weak D match, TRBD2 (5 bases). Germline assignment: CDR1 LNHDA and CDR2 SQIVND (reference sequence). The ends were cut back, 6 bases at V and 3 bases at J, with 9 bases in the middle. The CDR3 spans 12 residues. The chain's CDR3 is CASSTGIYEQYF. The CDR3 DNA sequence: TGTGCCAGTAGCACCGGGATCTACGAGCAGTACTTC.

In its sample, this clone was seen a few times. The chain has TRBV28 and TRBJ1-4, with no clear D. Trimming left V 5 bases short and J 11 bases short, with 12 bases between. Germline loops: CDR1 MDHEN, CDR2 SYDVKM. The CDR3 runs 12 residues. The CDR3 protein is CASSTPPRKLFF. The CDR3 coding sequence is TGTGCCAGCAGTACCCCCCCTCGGAAACTGTTTTTT.

V gene TRBV19 combines with J gene TRBJ2-1; 15 bases are shared with TRBD2. V lost 8 bases, J lost 9 bases, and 8 bases stayed unmatched. CDR3 size: 15 residues. CDR1 and CDR2 from the germline V gene are LNHDA and SQIVND (reference sequence). Here the CDR3 DNA reads TGTGCCAGTTACGGACTAGCGGGGGGGCCGGGTGAGCAGTTCTTC. Protein product: CASYGLAGGPGEQFF.

The chain is built from TRBV4-2 and TRBJ2-3; 10 bases fit TRBD2. The CDR3 runs to 17 residues. The V and J ends lost 1 base and 2 bases, in that order; junction bases with no gene match: 6. CDR1 LGHNA and CDR2 YNFKEQ come from the germline V gene. CDR3: CASSQVGLAENTDTQYF. The DNA of the CDR3 is TGTGCCAGCAGCCAAGTCGGACTAGCGGAAAACACAGATACGCAGTATTTT.

The gene calls are TRBV18 and TRBJ2-5; TRBD2 agrees at 13 bases. The CDR3 loop spans 16 amino acids. Trimming cost V 3 bases and J 5 bases; bases outside gene matches: 6. CDR1 is KGHSH, CDR2 LQKENI, per germline. CDR3 DNA: TGTGCCAGCTCACCCCCGGGACTAGCGGGGCTGGAGACCCAGTACTTC. Translating it yields CASSPPGLAGLETQYF.

In the case of this clone: The germline gene is not matched at one end of the junction; a read error may be the cause. The chain is built from TRBV28 and TRBJ1-2; tentative D call: TRBD1 (6 bases). The length of the CDR3 is 13 residues. The germline CDR1 and CDR2 sequences are MDHEN and SYDVKM. CDR3 sequence reads: CASTLGQSYGYTF. The CDR3 nucleotides are TGTGCCAGCACTTTAGGACAGAGCTATGGCTACACCTTC.

The chain couples TRBV29-1 to TRBJ2-7; TRBD1 is a possible D gene (6 bases). Trimming pared 2 bases from V and 7 bases from J, leaving 15 bases between. Looked up from germline, CDR1 is SQVTM and CDR2 is ANQGSEA. The CDR3 loop spans 13 amino acids. CDR3 nucleotide sequence: TGCAGCGTTGAACCTACCGGGACACGAGAGCAGTACTTC. Residues: CSVEPTGTREQYF.

The rearrangement links TRBV28 to TRBJ2-7; D perhaps matches TRBD1 (6 bases). The CDR3 runs to 13 residues. V was cut by 7 bases and J by 5 bases, with 15 bases left in between. Germline-derived CDR1 and CDR2 are MDHEN and SYDVKM. The DNA for the CDR3 is TGTGCCAGCACCACCGGTGGGGGCGACGAGCAGTACTTC. Translating it yields CASTTGGGDEQYF.